This TCR beta chain was profiled in a study of control samples from healthy donors and cancer patients. Repertoires were generated with immunoSEQ multiplex PCR, while TCRdb's copy carries only in-frame clones and drops some. The sample has about 120,000 clones, 88% seen once. CDR1 MNHEY and CDR2 SVGAGI come from the germline V gene. With V trimmed by 2 bases and J by 5 bases, 10 bases remained unmatched. This CDR3 region has 16 residues. The clonotype was recovered from a woman between 65 and 79 years old in good health. V usage is TRBV6-5 and J usage is TRBJ2-5, with TRBD1 matching 8 bases. The sample taken for sequencing was blood. CDR3: CASSYTGTGTWETQYF. The CDR3 coding sequence is TGTGCCAGCAGTTACACCGGGACAGGAACTTGGGAGACCCAGTACTTC.